A selection of T cell receptor beta chains follows, all from one sample in a study of radiotherapy plus CTLA-4 blockade in lung cancer. Libraries were prepared by immunoSEQ multiplex PCR; TCRdb keeps only in-frame clonotypes and omits some of them. The sample has tens of thousands of clones, around 87% seen once. The source was peripheral blood, collected from a patient treated with radiotherapy plus ipilimumab. The receptors were sampled from a human donor with non-small cell lung cancer that progressed on radiotherapy plus ipilimumab. The CDR3 runs from the conserved cysteine through the conserved F or W. A D gene is named only where the DNA matches it firmly. The size field is filled for only some rows; it gives once, few, many or a size class.

NA,NA,TRBJ2-7,TRBV21-1,TGTGCCAGCAGCAAACCCAGGCGGGGACAGAGCTACGAGCAGTACTTC,CASSKPRRGQSYEQYF
few,TRBD2,TRBJ2-7,TRBV4-3,TGCGCCAGCAGCCAGGGACTAGCGGGAGGCCCAAGCGCGGGTGAGCAGTACTTC,CASSQGLAGGPSAGEQYF
once,TRBD2,TRBJ2-1,TRBV29-1,TGCAGCGTTGAGATTAGTAGCGGGAGATCCTTAAAGGCTAATGAGCAGTTCTTC,CSVEISSGRSLKANEQFF
NA,TRBD2,TRBJ2-5,TRBV4-1,TGCGCCAGCAGCCAAGATCTGGGGAGGGTCGAGTCCCAGTACTTC,CASSQDLGRVESQYF
NA,TRBD1,TRBJ1-1,TRBV27,TGTGCCAGCAGTAAGGACAGGGGCAACACTGAAGCTTTCTTT,CASSKDRGNTEAFF
NA,TRBD1,TRBJ1-4,TRBV25-1,TGTGCCAGCAGTGAGACAGGGCCGAATGAAAAACTGTTTTTT,CASSETGPNEKLFF
NA,NA,TRBJ2-7,TRBV5-6,TGTGCCAGCAGCACTTCAGGATACGAGCAGTACTTC,CASSTSGYEQYF
once,NA,TRBJ2-3,TRBV5-1,TGCGCCAGCAGCCCATGGGCGGGGCGTAGCACAGATACGCAGTATTTT,CASSPWAGRSTDTQYF
few,NA,TRBJ2-5,TRBV6-5,TGTGCCAGCAGCAGACCACCGGAGACCCAGTACTTC,CASSRPPETQYF
NA,TRBD2,TRBJ2-3,TRBV7-2,TGTGCCAGCAGCTTAGCGGAGGCGGGAGCCCCCCGCACAGATACGCAGTATTTT,CASSLAEAGAPRTDTQYF
NA,NA,TRBJ1-2,TRBV19,TGTGCCAGTAGGGCCGGGGGCGCAGGGTATGGCTACACCTTC,CASRAGGAGYGYTF
NA,NA,TRBJ2-1,TRBV11-2,TGTGCCAGCAGCCTAGGGACATTGACCTACAATGAGCAGTTCTTC,CASSLGTLTYNEQFF
NA,TRBD2,TRBJ2-7,TRBV15,TGTGCCACCAGCAGAGGTGGCGGGGGGCCCACCTCCTACGAGCAGTACTTC,CATSRGGGGPTSYEQYF
NA,NA,TRBJ1-6,TRBV5-4,TGTGCCAGCAGCTTGTCGCCATTCAATTCACCCCTCCACTTT,CASSLSPFNSPLHF
NA,NA,TRBJ2-5,TRBV5-1,TGCGCCAGCCAGCTAGTACCTAAAGAGACCCAGTACTTC,CASQLVPKETQYF
few,NA,TRBJ2-7,TRBV6-5,TGTGCCAGCAGTTCCCCCGGCCGGGGGTCCTACGAGCAGTACTTC,CASSSPGRGSYEQYF
NA,NA,TRBJ2-7,TRBV11-3,TGTGCCAGCAGCGTTGGCAGGGGTAACTACGAGCAGTACTTC,CASSVGRGNYEQYF
NA,NA,TRBJ2-2,TRBV19,TGTGCCAGTAGTATAAGCCCCGGGGAGCTGTTTTTT,CASSISPGELFF
few,NA,TRBJ1-3,TRBV9,TGTGCCAGCAGCCTAGGGGGGGCAGGAAACACCATATATTTT,CASSLGGAGNTIYF
NA,NA,TRBJ2-5,TRBV27,TGTGCCAGCAGTTCGTGGACTATCCAAGAGACCCAGTACTTC,CASSSWTIQETQYF
NA,NA,TRBJ2-5,TRBV5-1,TGCGCCAGCAGCCCACAGGGGTACGGAGGGGAGACCCAGTACTTC,CASSPQGYGGETQYF
NA,NA,TRBJ2-3,TRBV4-1,TGCGCCAGCAGCCCTTCCAGGGGGGGCGTCGATACGCAGTATTTT,CASSPSRGGVDTQYF
NA,NA,TRBJ1-5,TRBV28,TGTGCCAGCAGTCCCCCCCAGCATTTT,CASSPPQHF
NA,NA,TRBJ2-3,TRBV7-9,TGTGCCAGCAAAGCAGGGGGCACAGATACGCAGTATTTT,CASKAGGTDTQYF
once,NA,TRBJ2-1,TRBV9,TGTGCCAGCAGCGTAGTGAGCGGGTATGGGCAGTTCTTC,CASSVVSGYGQFF
NA,NA,TRBJ1-5,TRBV6-5,TGTGCCAGCAGCCCCGGCCTAAATCAGCCCCAGCATTTT,CASSPGLNQPQHF
NA,NA,TRBJ2-3,TRBV7-2,TGTGCCAGCAGCTTAGACGCTACAACCGTTTTGGGTACGCAGTATTTT,CASSLDATTVLGTQYF
NA,NA,TRBJ1-1,TRBV6-1,TGTGCCAGCAGTGGGGCAGGAATCACTGAAGCTTTCTTT,CASSGAGITEAFF
NA,NA,TRBJ1-6,TRBV6-5,TGTGCCAGCAGTTATAGGGCAGACGGATCACCCCTCCACTTT,CASSYRADGSPLHF
NA,TRBD2,TRBJ2-1,TRBV2,TGTGCCAGCACAGAGCTGGGCGGGAGGGCCACCAATGAGCAGTTCTTC,CASTELGGRATNEQFF
NA,NA,TRBJ2-2,TRBV2,TGTGCCAGCAGGACCCAGGGTAGGGCCGGGGAGCTGTTTTTT,CASRTQGRAGELFF
once,TRBD2,TRBJ2-3,TRBV4-1,TGCGCCAGCAGCCAAGATGTGACGGGAGGGCCATGGGATACGCAGTATTTT,CASSQDVTGGPWDTQYF
NA,TRBD1,TRBJ2-7,TRBV6-1,TGTGCCAGCAGTGAATACAGGGGGCTGAGGGAGCAGTACTTC,CASSEYRGLREQYF
NA,NA,TRBJ1-3,TRBV7-8,TGTGCCAGCAGCTTACTTGGTGGAGCTGGAAACACCATATATTTT,CASSLLGGAGNTIYF
NA,NA,TRBJ1-2,TRBV29-1,TGCAGCGTTGTGATGGCAGGGGCTTATGGCTACACCTTC,CSVVMAGAYGYTF
once,NA,TRBJ1-2,TRBV10-3,TGTGCCATCAGTGAGGAACACCGGAGGGGCTACACCTTC,CAISEEHRRGYTF
NA,NA,TRBJ1-4,TRBV5-1,TGCGCCAGCAGTATTGGGAGGGGGAATGAAAAACTGTTTTTT,CASSIGRGNEKLFF
NA,TRBD2,TRBJ2-7,TRBV4-3,TGCGCCAGCAGCCGTCAACTAGCGGGGGGTTCCTACGAGCAGTACTTC,CASSRQLAGGSYEQYF
NA,NA,TRBJ2-1,TRBV5-1,TGCGCCAGCAGCTTGGGTGGGGTTTGGGAGCAGTTCTTC,CASSLGGVWEQFF
NA,NA,TRBJ2-2,TRBV7-9,TGTGCCAGCAGCCATACACAGGTTCACGCGAACACCGGGGAGCTGTTTTTT,CASSHTQVHANTGELFF
NA,TRBD1,TRBJ2-5,TRBV11-2,TGTGCCAGCAGCACCGGGGACAGGGTAGCGGAGACCCAGTACTTC,CASSTGDRVAETQYF
NA,NA,TRBJ2-7,TRBV5-1,TGCGCCAGCAGCTTGGAGTGGGGGGCAGCAGTCGAGCAGTACTTC,CASSLEWGAAVEQYF
NA,NA,TRBJ1-2,TRBV20-1,TGCAGAGCTGGGGACTATGGCTACACCTTC,CRAGDYGYTF